The 30 T cell receptor beta chains given below trace back to one sample, sequenced in a study of T cells in Graves' hyperthyroidism and ophthalmopathy. What was amplified from RNA transcripts were TCR beta CDR3 regions. The study used the HTBI primer set for a first-round RT-PCR of the TCR CDR3. Each CDR3 protein is one row after TCRdb ran MiXCR on the multiplex PCR reads. The sample has 100,000 to 140,000 distinct CDR3 sequences, about 17% seen once. Sequencing was done on a sample of blood. The source of these receptors is a woman aged 45-65 years with Graves' hyperthyroidism.

This clonotype was recorded at least ten times. This sequence joins TRBV7-2 and TRBJ2-2; D not resolved. The CDR3 is 15 amino acids. Trimming left V 2 bases short and J 3 bases short, with 10 bases between. CDR1 and CDR2 from the germline V gene are SGHTA and FQGNSA. In DNA form, the CDR3 reads TGTGCCAGCAGCTTATTTATTGGAGACACCGGGGAGCTGTTTTTT. Translation gives CASSLFIGDTGELFF. The full variable domain, with the rest looked up from reference TRBV7-2 and TRBJ2-2, is GAGVSQSPSNKVTEKGKDVELRCDPISGHTALYWYRQSLGQGLEFLIYFQGNSAPDKSGLPSDRFSAERTGGSVSTLTIQRTQQEDSAVYLCASSLFIGDTGELFFGEGSRLTVL.

This clonotype was detected many times. The chain has TRBV7-9 and TRBJ1-5; perhaps TRBD1 as D (5 bases). In germline, CDR1 is SEHNR, CDR2 FQNEAQ (reference sequence). The CDR3 consists of 14 residues. Trimming removed 5 bases from V and 3 bases from J, with 11 bases in between. CDR3 nucleotide sequence: TGTGCCAGCAGCCTGGGGGGGGTCAATCAGCCCCAGCATTTT. This codes for CASSLGGVNQPQHF.

Ten or more counts support this clonotype. This sequence joins TRBV12-3 or TRBV12-4 and TRBJ1-1; TRBD1 matches at 7 bases. The CDR3 spans 15 residues. V trimming: 1 base; J trimming: 2 bases; junction bases outside the gene matches: 4. The CDR3 region is CASSLVTGANTEAFF. The DNA for the CDR3 is TGTGCCAGCAGTTTAGTTACAGGGGCCAACACTGAAGCTTTCTTT.

This clonotype was observed at least ten times. The rearrangement uses TRBV25-1 and TRBJ2-1; 8 bases align to TRBD2. Losses at the gene ends were 6 bases for V and 5 bases for J; bases not matched to a gene: 15. Germline CDR1 is MGHDK and CDR2 is SYGVNS. This CDR3 comprises 17 residues. The CDR3 sequence is CASRPPPGSGSNNEQFF. Written as DNA, the CDR3 is TGTGCCAGCAGGCCCCCCCCGGGGAGCGGGAGTAACAATGAGCAGTTCTTC.

This clonotype was picked up many times. V usage is TRBV19 and J usage is TRBJ1-1; no clear D gene. Germline CDR1 and CDR2: LNHDA and SQIVND (reference sequence). V lost 1 base and J 2 bases, leaving 5 bases between the germline ends. The CDR3 spans 13 residues. CDR3 in amino acids: CASSIGTNTEAFF. The CDR3 DNA reads TGTGCCAGTAGTATAGGCACAAACACTGAAGCTTTCTTT.

This clonotype showed up many times. This chain links TRBV9 with TRBJ1-2; D is ambiguous. The CDR3 sequence is 12 residues long. V was pared by 5 bases and J by 5 bases, with 10 bases between. Looked up from germline, CDR1 is SGDLS and CDR2 is YYNGEE. For the CDR3, the DNA is TGTGCCAGCAGGGAATTGAGTTATGGCTACACCTTC. Protein sequence: CASRELSYGYTF.

This clonotype occurred many times. The V call is TRBV18, the J call TRBJ2-7; TRBD1 aligns across 8 bases. Germline CDR1 reads KGHSH; CDR2 reads LQKENI. This CDR3 is 15 amino acids long. With V trimmed by 0 bases and J by 3 bases, 4 bases remained unmatched. DNA for the CDR3: TGTGCCAGCTCACCACCGACAGGGGATTACTACGAGCAGTACTTC. This codes for CASSPPTGDYYEQYF.

The sample holds many counts of this clonotype. The rearrangement uses TRBV10-3 and TRBJ2-1, with TRBD2 as a possible D gene (6 bases). CDR1 is ENHRY and CDR2 is SYGVKD in the germline V gene. V lost 6 bases to trimming and J lost 6 bases, with 15 bases between them. The CDR3 extends over 14 amino acids. The CDR3 DNA follows: TGTGCCATCAGAGGGGACTCCCAGGCCAATGAGCAGTTCTTC. Its protein product is CAIRGDSQANEQFF.

This clonotype was recorded many times. The chain couples TRBV30 to TRBJ1-1, with D tentatively TRBD1 (5 bases). Per the germline V gene, CDR1 is GTSNPN and CDR2 is SVGIG (reference sequence). V was trimmed by 2 bases and J by 4 bases, leaving 14 bases between them. CDR3 length: 14 residues. The CDR3 region is CAWSLGYGGTEAFF. The CDR3 DNA reads as TGTGCCTGGAGTCTCGGATATGGGGGCACTGAAGCTTTCTTT.

This clonotype appeared many times. This chain uses TRBV20-1 with TRBJ2-3; D not resolved. Germline CDR1 DFQATT, CDR2 SNEGSKA (reference sequence). The CDR3 has 18 residues. V was pared by 2 bases and J by 2 bases, with 23 bases between. The chain's CDR3 is CSARPRPELVIVTDTQYF. Written as DNA, the CDR3 is TGCAGTGCTAGACCCCGGCCTGAGCTAGTAATTGTCACAGATACGCAGTATTTT.

The rearrangement links TRBV2 to TRBJ1-1; 8 bases fit TRBD1. From germline, CDR1 is SNHLY and CDR2 FYNNEI. Unmatched junction bases numbered 1, after V lost 1 base and J lost 6 bases. CDR3 length: 13 residues. CDR3: CASSEETGAEAFF. In DNA form, the CDR3 reads TGTGCCAGCAGTGAAGAGACAGGGGCTGAAGCTTTCTTT.

This clonotype was recorded many times. The chain combines TRBV19 with TRBJ2-5, with D perhaps assigned TRBD1 or TRBD2 (5 bases each). The CDR3 runs to 14 residues. The germline CDR1 and CDR2 sequences are LNHDA and SQIVND (reference sequence). The V end lost 4 bases, the J end lost 5 bases, and 14 bases lay between the germline ends. The CDR3 here is CASSTTRDGETQYF. DNA of the CDR3: TGTGCCAGTAGTACGACCAGGGACGGGGAGACCCAGTACTTC. Full variable domain (remainder filled in from reference TRBV19 and TRBJ2-5): DGGITQSPKYLFRKEGQNVTLSCEQNLNHDAMYWYRQDPGQGLRLIYYSQIVNDFQKGDIAEGYSVSREKKESFPLTVTSAQKNPTAFYLCASSTTRDGETQYFGPGTRLLVL.

This clonotype came up many times. The V and J genes are TRBV7-8 and TRBJ2-2; 13 bases are shared with TRBD2. Per germline, CDR1 SGHVS and CDR2 FQNEAQ. The CDR3 sequence is 16 residues long. V was clipped by 4 bases and J by 6 bases; unmatched bases: 5. The CDR3 sequence: CASSSTSGRLAGELFF. The CDR3 nucleotides read TGTGCCAGCAGCTCGACTAGCGGGAGGTTGGCCGGGGAGCTGTTTTTT. Using reference TRBV7-8 and TRBJ2-2 for the parts outside the CDR3, the full variable domain is GAGVSQSPRYKVAKRGQDVALRCDPISGHVSLFWYQQALGQGPEFLTYFQNEAQLDKSGLPSDRFFAERPEGSVSTLKIQRTQQEDSAVYLCASSSTSGRLAGELFFGEGSRLTVL.

This chain uses TRBV12-5 with TRBJ2-1, with D tentatively TRBD2 (6 bases). Trimming shortened V by 6 bases and J by 6 bases, and 12 bases separated the two germline ends. The CDR3 covers 13 residues. CDR1 and CDR2 from the germline V gene are LGHNT and FRNRAP. This chain's CDR3 is CASGTGGGNEQFF. CDR3 nucleotides: TGTGCTAGTGGGACCGGGGGAGGCAATGAGCAGTTCTTC. Variable domain in full (rest from reference TRBV12-5 and TRBJ2-1): DARVTQTPRHKVTEMGQEVTMRCQPILGHNTVFWYRQTMMQGLELLAYFRNRAPLDDSGMPKDRFSAEMPDATLATLKIQPSEPRDSAVYFCASGTGGGNEQFFGPGTRLTVL.

The rearrangement joins TRBV3-1 to TRBJ1-1; D not certain. This CDR3 comprises 14 residues. V lost 3 bases, J lost 1 base, and 9 bases lay in between. Germline assignment: CDR1 LGHDT and CDR2 YNNKEL (reference sequence). The CDR3 DNA follows: TGTGCCAGCAGCCAGGTACAACCGAACACTGAAGCTTTCTTT. This sequence encodes CASSQVQPNTEAFF. The full variable domain, its missing parts supplied by reference TRBV3-1 and TRBJ1-1, is DTAVSQTPKYLVTQMGNDKSIKCEQNLGHDTMYWYKQDSKKFLKIMFSYNNKELIINETVPNRFSPKSPDKAHLNLHINSLELGDSAVYFCASSQVQPNTEAFFGQGTRLTVV.

This clonotype showed up just a few times. The chain uses TRBV7-9 and TRBJ2-1; 9 bases map to TRBD1. V lost 4 bases and J lost 7; bases outside the gene matches: 8. The length of the CDR3 is 15 residues. The germline V gene encodes CDR1 SEHNR and CDR2 FQNEAQ (reference sequence). As DNA, the CDR3 is TGTGCCAGCAGCTCGTCCGGGACAGGGTTTAATGAGCAGTTCTTC. It specifies CASSSSGTGFNEQFF.

This clonotype came up a few times. The chain employs TRBV10-3 and TRBJ2-1; 8 bases align to TRBD2. There are 17 residues in the CDR3. The junction had 14 bases not matched to a gene; V was cut back by 2 bases and J by 8 bases. Germline CDR1 ENHRY, CDR2 SYGVKD. CDR3 DNA sequence: TGTGCCATCAGTGAGAACGGAGGGGAGCGGGAGTCGGATGAGCAGTTCTTC. Its protein is CAISENGGERESDEQFF.

This clonotype came up a few times. A much larger clone sits a single nucleotide away, making a read error possible. The chain links TRBV18 to TRBJ2-1; D not certain. The ends were cut back, 8 bases at V and 0 bases at J, with 11 bases in the middle. The CDR3 covers 14 residues. In germline, CDR1 is KGHSH, CDR2 LQKENI. The CDR3 DNA reads as TGTGCCAGCCCAGGCGGAAGCTCCTACAATGAGCAGTTCTTC. This translates into CASPGGSSYNEQFF.

This clonotype was picked up a small number of times. This rearrangement joins TRBV7-8 to TRBJ2-5; D gene ambiguous. CDR3 length: 15 residues. V was clipped by 2 bases and J by 5 bases, with 15 bases between them. In germline, CDR1 is SGHVS, CDR2 FQNEAQ. The CDR3: CASSLLRSLWETQYF. The CDR3, as DNA: TGTGCCAGCAGCTTATTACGCTCCCTCTGGGAGACCCAGTACTTC.

In its sample, this clonotype was seen many times. V gene TRBV2 combines with J gene TRBJ2-5; 10 bases align to TRBD2. Germline lookup yields CDR1 SNHLY and CDR2 FYNNEI. J gave up 4 bases and V 5 bases, and 7 bases lay outside the gene matches. CDR3 length equals 15 residues. CDR3 protein: CASSPLAGAAETQYF. The CDR3 nucleotides are TGTGCCAGCAGTCCCCTAGCGGGAGCGGCAGAGACCCAGTACTTC. The entire variable domain, with the rest obtained from reference TRBV2 and TRBJ2-5, is as follows: EPEVTQTPSHQVTQMGQEVILRCVPISNHLYFYWYRQILGQKVEFLVSFYNNEISEKSEIFDDQFSVERPDGSNFTLKIRSTKLEDSAMYFCASSPLAGAAETQYFGPGTRLLVL.

The rearrangement joins TRBV11-1 to TRBJ2-5, with unresolved D. The V gene lost 6 bases and the J gene lost 2 bases, with 13 bases spanning the gap. The length of the CDR3 is 14 residues. The germline V gene encodes CDR1 SGHAT and CDR2 FQDESV (reference sequence). The CDR3 here is CASRAVAPQETQYF. In DNA, the CDR3 is TGTGCCAGCAGAGCCGTGGCCCCTCAAGAGACCCAGTACTTC. Filled out from reference TRBV11-1 and TRBJ2-5, the complete variable domain reads EAEVAQSPRYKITEKSQAVAFWCDPISGHATLYWYRQILGQGPELLVQFQDESVVDDSQLPKDRFSAERLKGVDSTLKIQPAELGDSAMYLCASRAVAPQETQYFGPGTRLLVL.

This clonotype was counted ten times or more. The V call is TRBV2, the J call TRBJ1-2; tentatively, D is TRBD1 (5 bases). Trimming cost V 0 bases and J 0 bases, with 11 bases left between them. The germline V gene has CDR1 SNHLY and CDR2 FYNNEI. This CDR3 comprises 16 residues. CDR3 residues: CASSEALNRSNYGYTF. The CDR3 coding sequence is TGTGCCAGCAGTGAAGCGCTTAACAGGTCTAACTATGGCTACACCTTC.

This clonotype was observed many times. This chain links TRBV12-3 or TRBV12-4 with TRBJ2-1; D gene unclear. The CDR3 is 11 residues long. Trimming shortened V by 4 bases and J by 4 bases, and 2 bases separated the two germline ends. As DNA, the CDR3 is TGTGCCAGCAGTTCGTACAATGAGCAGTTCTTC. Its protein product is CASSSYNEQFF.

This chain joins TRBV7-2 and TRBJ2-1, with 7 bases matching TRBD2. CDR3 size: 16 residues. J gave up 8 bases and V 4 bases, and 14 bases lay outside the gene matches. The germline CDR1 and CDR2 sequences are SGHTA and FQGNSA. The CDR3 DNA sequence: TGTGCCAGCAGCTACTTTAGCGGGCCTGAGGCGGATGAGCAGTTCTTC. This gives the protein CASSYFSGPEADEQFF.

Here the CDR3 reads CASTRGSHPQHF. CDR3 nucleotides: TGTGCCAGCACCCGCGGAAGTCATCCCCAGCATTTT. This rearrangement joins TRBV2 to TRBJ1-5; D call uncertain. Germline assignment: CDR1 SNHLY and CDR2 FYNNEI. The CDR3 runs to 12 residues. V was pared by 7 bases and J by 10 bases, with 14 bases between.

The table lists this clonotype with many counts. The genes are TRBV12-3 or TRBV12-4 and TRBJ1-5, with D uncertain. The CDR3 is 14 amino acids. Trimming took 3 bases from V and 1 from J, leaving 7 bases between them. CDR3 in amino acids: CASSFGASNQPQHF. As DNA, the CDR3 is TGTGCCAGCAGTTTCGGCGCGAGCAATCAGCCCCAGCATTTT.

This clonotype was observed many times. This rearrangement joins TRBV20-1 to TRBJ2-1; 11 nucleotides align to TRBD1. J was trimmed by 1 base and V by 7 bases; bases with no gene match: 6. Germline CDR1 reads DFQATT; CDR2 reads SNEGSKA (reference sequence). The CDR3 totals 15 residues. CDR3 region: CSVRGTGGSYNEQFF. The CDR3 region has the DNA TGCAGTGTAAGGGGGACAGGGGGATCCTACAATGAGCAGTTCTTC.

This clonotype was recorded a few times. A read error may be the cause here, since a much bigger clone is one base away. This chain uses TRBV7-3 with TRBJ2-3; D not resolved. This CDR3 comprises 12 residues. The V gene's germline CDR1 is SGHTA and CDR2 FQGTGA. CDR3 sequence (DNA): TGTGCCGGCAGCTTAAATATGGATACGCAGTATTTT. Its protein is CAGSLNMDTQYF.

There are many counts of this clonotype. The gene calls are TRBV24-1 and TRBJ2-6; TRBD2 matches 7 bases. Trimming removed 4 bases from V and 1 base from J; junction bases left unmatched: 6. The germline CDR1 and CDR2 sequences are KGHDR and SFDVKD. The CDR3 loop spans 17 amino acids. CDR3 nucleotides: TGTGCCACCAGTGAAGCGGGAACTAAATCTGGGGCCAACGTCCTGACTTTC. Residues: CATSEAGTKSGANVLTF.

J is TRBJ2-5 and V is TRBV19; 13 bases are shared with TRBD2. CDR3 length equals 16 residues. Germline lookup yields CDR1 LNHDA and CDR2 SQIVND (reference sequence). J lost 5 bases, V lost 0 bases, and 3 bases had no gene match. The CDR3 DNA reads as TGTGCCAGTAGTATAGATCCGGGACTAGCGGGGGAGACCCAGTACTTC. Protein: CASSIDPGLAGETQYF.